This TCR beta chain is from a study of blood T cell repertoires in COVID-19. Produced via immunoSEQ multiplex PCR; TCRdb's table is partial and in-frame only. The sample lists roughly 200,000 clones, approximately 85% occurring once. In germline, CDR1 is MNHEY, CDR2 SMNVEV (reference sequence). The CDR3 extends over 14 amino acids. Trimming removed 6 bases at V and 5 bases at J, with 17 bases between. The V gene is TRBV27, the J gene TRBJ2-7; perhaps TRBD1 as D (7 bases). This receptor was taken from a human donor with active or convalescent COVID-19. The donor label of this sample is uncertain. Input material: peripheral blood. CDR3 protein: CASSLRGEPHEQYF. The CDR3 nucleotides read TGTGCCAGCAGCCTCAGGGGGGAGCCCCACGAGCAGTACTTC.